Detailed here is one TCR beta chain. The sample is drawn from a study of cytomegalovirus exposure and HLA in healthy donors. The repertoire was sequenced with immunoSEQ multiplex PCR; TCRdb's copy has only in-frame clones and lacks some. In the table there are approximately 82,000 clones, roughly 93% of which are singletons. The source of this sequence is a man aged 18 to 29 in good health and CMV-seronegative. The sequencing sample was made of PBMCs.

Here the CDR3 DNA reads TGTGCCAGCAGTGACCTTCCAGGGGACACTGAAGCTTTCTTT. As protein: CASSDLPGDTEAFF. This chain joins TRBV6-4 and TRBJ1-1; D might be TRBD1 (6 bases). Between the trimmed V and J ends, which lost 2 bases and 3 bases, there was a span of 10 bases. Germline CDR1 is MRHNA and CDR2 is SNTAGT. This CDR3 region has 14 residues.